This TCR beta chain was sequenced during a study of OX40 agonist ivuxolimab in advanced cancers. General study points: The mean number of expanded clones was higher in CD8+ T cells than in CD4+.

Using immunoSEQ multiplex PCR, the repertoire was profiled, and TCRdb retains in-frame clones only, with some absent. The sample carries roughly 11,000 clones, roughly four fifths recorded once. V lost 0 bases and J lost 5, with 8 bases in between. CDR3 length: 14 residues. Germline loops: CDR1 SNHLY, CDR2 FYNNEI. The sample holds a few counts of this clone. Its antigen is currently unknown. This chain links TRBV2 with TRBJ1-5; no firm D call. The specimen was CD4+ or CD8+ T cells sorted from blood, collected in a trial of the OX40 agonist ivuxolimab. This TCR was recovered from an adult with an advanced solid tumor such as melanoma, head and neck, liver or kidney cancer. The DNA of the CDR3 is TGTGCCAGCAGTGAAGCTGGGTGGGATCAGCCCCAGCATTTT. Amino acid sequence: CASSEAGWDQPQHF.